The clone carrying this T cell receptor (beta chain) was counted many times. As yet, its antigen is unknown. The V and J ends lost 5 bases and 12 bases, in that order; junction bases with no gene match: 18. The CDR3 runs to 16 residues. The TCR beta CDR3 regions underwent amplification using RNA transcripts as the source. HTBI primers were employed in a first-round RT-PCR of the TCR CDR3. A single record per CDR3 protein comes from TCRdb applying MiXCR to the multiplex PCR reads. The data contain 300,000 to 450,000 distinct CDR3 sequences, about 15% of them singletons. The data are from a study of T cells in Graves' hyperthyroidism and ophthalmopathy. Study findings and constraints: Most thyroid clonotypes expanded above 0.001 appeared in blood too.

Researchers defined stable Graves' hyperthyroidism as no ophthalmopathy progression within 18 months. Exclusion of a patient resulted from uncontrolled infection, other autoimmune disease, pregnancy or lactation. The diagnostic basis comprised clinical symptoms, serum thyroxine and TRAb, thyroid ultrasound and orbital computed tomography. This TCR derives from a woman aged 30 to 39 with Graves' hyperthyroidism. The rearrangement uses TRBV12-3 or TRBV12-4 and TRBJ1-4; 7 bases align to TRBD1. Sequenced: blood. DNA for the CDR3: TGTGCCAGCAGTCCCCTCGGAAACAGGGGAGCAGGAGAACTGTTTTTT. Translation gives CASSPLGNRGAGELFF.